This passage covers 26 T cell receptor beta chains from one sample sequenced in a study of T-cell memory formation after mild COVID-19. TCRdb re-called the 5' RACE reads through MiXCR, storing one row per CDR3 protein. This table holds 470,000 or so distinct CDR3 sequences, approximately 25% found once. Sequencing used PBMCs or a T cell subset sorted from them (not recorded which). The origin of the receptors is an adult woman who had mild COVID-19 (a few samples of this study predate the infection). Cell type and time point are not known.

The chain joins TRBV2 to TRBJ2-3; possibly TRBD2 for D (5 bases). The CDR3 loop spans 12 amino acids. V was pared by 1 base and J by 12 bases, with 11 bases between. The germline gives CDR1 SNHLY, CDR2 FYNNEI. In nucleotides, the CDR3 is TGTGCCAGCAGTGAAGATGCGGGTAATCAGTATTTT. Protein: CASSEDAGNQYF. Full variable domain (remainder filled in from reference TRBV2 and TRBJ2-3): EPEVTQTPSHQVTQMGQEVILRCVPISNHLYFYWYRQILGQKVEFLVSFYNNEISEKSEIFDDQFSVERPDGSNFTLKIRSTKLEDSAMYFCASSEDAGNQYFGPGTRLTVL.

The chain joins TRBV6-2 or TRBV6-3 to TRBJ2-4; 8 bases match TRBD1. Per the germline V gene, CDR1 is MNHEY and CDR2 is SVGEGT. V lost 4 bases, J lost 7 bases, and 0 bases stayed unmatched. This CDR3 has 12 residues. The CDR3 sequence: CASSWTGNIQYF. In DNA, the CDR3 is TGTGCCAGCAGTTGGACAGGGAACATTCAGTACTTC.

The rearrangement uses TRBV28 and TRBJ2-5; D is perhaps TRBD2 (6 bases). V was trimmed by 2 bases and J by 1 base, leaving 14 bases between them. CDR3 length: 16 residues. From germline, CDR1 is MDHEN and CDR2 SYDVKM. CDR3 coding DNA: TGTGCCAGCAGTTTAGTTGGGGGGACGGTCCAAGAGACCCAGTACTTC. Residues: CASSLVGGTVQETQYF. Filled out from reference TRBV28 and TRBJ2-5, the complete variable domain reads DVKVTQSSRYLVKRTGEKVFLECVQDMDHENMFWYRQDPGLGLRLIYFSYDVKMKEKGDIPEGYSVSREKKERFSLILESASTNQTSMYLCASSLVGGTVQETQYFGPGTRLLVL.

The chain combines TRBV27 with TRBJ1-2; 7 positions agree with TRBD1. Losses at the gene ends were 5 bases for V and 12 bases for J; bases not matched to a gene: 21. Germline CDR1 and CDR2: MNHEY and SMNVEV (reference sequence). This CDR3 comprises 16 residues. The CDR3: CASSPSHVQVRGPNTF. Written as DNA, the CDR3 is TGTGCCAGCAGTCCATCCCACGTCCAGGTTAGGGGGCCTAACACCTTC.

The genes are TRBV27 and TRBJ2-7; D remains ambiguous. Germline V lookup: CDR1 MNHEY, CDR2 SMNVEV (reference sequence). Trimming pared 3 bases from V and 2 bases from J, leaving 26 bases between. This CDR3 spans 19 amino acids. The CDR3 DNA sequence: TGTGCCAGCAGTTTTCAAAGGATGGTGGCACCACTCCACCCCTACGAGCAGTACTTC. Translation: CASSFQRMVAPLHPYEQYF.

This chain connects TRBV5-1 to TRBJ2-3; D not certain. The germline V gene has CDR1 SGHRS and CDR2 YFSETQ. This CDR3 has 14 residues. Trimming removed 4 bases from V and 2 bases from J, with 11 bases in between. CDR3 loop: CASSPSDNTDTQYF. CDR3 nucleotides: TGCGCCAGCAGCCCCTCAGATAACACAGATACGCAGTATTTT.

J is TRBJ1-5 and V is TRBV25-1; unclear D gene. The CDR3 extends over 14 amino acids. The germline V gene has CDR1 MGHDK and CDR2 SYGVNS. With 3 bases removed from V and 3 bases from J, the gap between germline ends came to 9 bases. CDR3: CASSESGNNQPQHF. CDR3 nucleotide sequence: TGTGCCAGCAGTGAGAGCGGAAACAATCAGCCCCAGCATTTT.

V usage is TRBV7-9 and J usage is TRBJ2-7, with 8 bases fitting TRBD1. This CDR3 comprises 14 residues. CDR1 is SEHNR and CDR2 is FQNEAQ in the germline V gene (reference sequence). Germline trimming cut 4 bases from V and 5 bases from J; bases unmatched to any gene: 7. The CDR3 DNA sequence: TGTGCCAGCAGCTACCGGACAGGGATGGACGAGCAGTACTTC. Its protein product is CASSYRTGMDEQYF.

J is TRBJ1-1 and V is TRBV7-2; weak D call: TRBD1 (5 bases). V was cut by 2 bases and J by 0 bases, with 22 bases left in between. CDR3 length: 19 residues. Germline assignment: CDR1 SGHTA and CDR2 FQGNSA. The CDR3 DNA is TGTGCCAGCAGCTTAATTCTTGGGCGGGACGGGACCATGAACACTGAAGCTTTCTTT. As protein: CASSLILGRDGTMNTEAFF.

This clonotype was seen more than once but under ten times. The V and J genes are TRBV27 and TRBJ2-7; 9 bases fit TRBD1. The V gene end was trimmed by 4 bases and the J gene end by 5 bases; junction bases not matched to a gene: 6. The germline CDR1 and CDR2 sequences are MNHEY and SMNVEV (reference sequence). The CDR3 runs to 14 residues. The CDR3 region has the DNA TGTGCCAGCAGTTCCTGGACAGGGGTGGACGAGCAGTACTTC. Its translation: CASSSWTGVDEQYF.

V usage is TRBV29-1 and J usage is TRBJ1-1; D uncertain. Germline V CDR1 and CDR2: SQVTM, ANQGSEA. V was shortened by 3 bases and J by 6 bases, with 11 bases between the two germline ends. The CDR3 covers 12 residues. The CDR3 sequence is CSVETTESEAFF. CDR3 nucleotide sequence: TGCAGCGTTGAGACTACAGAATCTGAAGCTTTCTTT.

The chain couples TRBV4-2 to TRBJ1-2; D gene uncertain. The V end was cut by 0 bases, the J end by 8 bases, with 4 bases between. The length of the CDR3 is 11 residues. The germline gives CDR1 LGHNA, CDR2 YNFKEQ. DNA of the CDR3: TGTGCCAGCAGCCAAGAAGGGGGCTACACCTTC. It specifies CASSQEGGYTF.

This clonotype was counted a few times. The CDR3 loop is CASSPLPGQTDSNQPQHF. Written as DNA, the CDR3 is TGTGCCAGCTCACCACTGCCGGGCCAGACAGATAGCAATCAGCCCCAGCATTTT. The gene calls are TRBV18 and TRBJ1-5, with D perhaps matching TRBD1 (5 bases). V was shortened by 1 base and J by 0 bases, with 16 bases between the two germline ends. The CDR3 is made up of 18 amino acids. In germline, CDR1 is KGHSH, CDR2 LQKENI.

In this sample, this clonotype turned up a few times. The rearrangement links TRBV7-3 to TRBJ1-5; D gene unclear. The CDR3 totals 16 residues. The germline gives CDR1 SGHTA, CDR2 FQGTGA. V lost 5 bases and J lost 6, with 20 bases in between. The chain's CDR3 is CASSQSITIRGQPQHF. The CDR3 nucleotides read TGTGCCAGCAGCCAGTCTATTACAATTCGTGGTCAGCCCCAGCATTTT.

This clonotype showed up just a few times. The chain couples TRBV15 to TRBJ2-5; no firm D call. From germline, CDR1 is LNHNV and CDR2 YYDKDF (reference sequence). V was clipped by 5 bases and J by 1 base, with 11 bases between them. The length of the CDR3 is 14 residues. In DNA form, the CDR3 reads TGTGCCACCAGCCCGCGTCGGCTCCAAGAGACCCAGTACTTC. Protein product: CATSPRRLQETQYF.

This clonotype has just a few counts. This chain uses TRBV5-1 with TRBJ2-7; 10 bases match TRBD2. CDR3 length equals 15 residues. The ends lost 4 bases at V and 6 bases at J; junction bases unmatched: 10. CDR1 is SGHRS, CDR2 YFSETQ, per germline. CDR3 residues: CASSPGLAELSEQYF. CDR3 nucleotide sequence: TGCGCCAGCAGCCCAGGACTAGCGGAACTGAGCGAGCAGTACTTC.

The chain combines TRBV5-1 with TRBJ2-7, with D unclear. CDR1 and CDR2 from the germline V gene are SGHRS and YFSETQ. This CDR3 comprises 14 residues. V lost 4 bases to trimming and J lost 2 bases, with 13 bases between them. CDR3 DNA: TGCGCCAGCAGCACAAACTCCGCCACCTACGAGCAGTACTTC. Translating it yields CASSTNSATYEQYF.

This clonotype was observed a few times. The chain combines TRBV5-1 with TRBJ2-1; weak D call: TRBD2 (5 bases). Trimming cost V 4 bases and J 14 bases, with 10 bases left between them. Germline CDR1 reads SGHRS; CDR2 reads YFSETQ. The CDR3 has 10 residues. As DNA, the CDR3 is TGCGCCAGCAGCGACGGGGAAAAGTTCTTC. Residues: CASSDGEKFF.

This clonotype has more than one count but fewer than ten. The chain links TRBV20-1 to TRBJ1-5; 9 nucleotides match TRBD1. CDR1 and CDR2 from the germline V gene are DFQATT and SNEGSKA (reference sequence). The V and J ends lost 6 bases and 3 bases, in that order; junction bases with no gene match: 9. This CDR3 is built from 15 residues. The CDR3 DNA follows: TGCAGTGCCTCGGGACAGGGCGGGAACAATCAGCCCCAGCATTTT. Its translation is CSASGQGGNNQPQHF.

The CDR3 reads CASSSRDYHSYEQYF. CDR3 nucleotide sequence: TGTGCCAGCAGTTCACGGGACTACCACTCCTACGAGCAGTACTTC. The chain is built from TRBV12-3 or TRBV12-4 and TRBJ2-7, with 7 bases identical to TRBD2. The CDR3 sequence is 15 residues long. J was trimmed by 0 bases and V by 4 bases; bases with no gene match: 6.

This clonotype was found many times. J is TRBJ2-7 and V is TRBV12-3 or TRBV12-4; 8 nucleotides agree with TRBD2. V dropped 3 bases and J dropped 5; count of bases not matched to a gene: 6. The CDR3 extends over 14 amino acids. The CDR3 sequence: CASSFAGLGDEQYF. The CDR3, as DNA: TGTGCCAGCAGTTTCGCGGGACTAGGCGACGAGCAGTACTTC.

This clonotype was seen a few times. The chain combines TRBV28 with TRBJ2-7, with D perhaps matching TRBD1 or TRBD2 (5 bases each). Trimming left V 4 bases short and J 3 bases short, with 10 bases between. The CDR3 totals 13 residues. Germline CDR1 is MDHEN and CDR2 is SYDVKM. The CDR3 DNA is TGTGCCAGCAGTTCCGGGGCCCACTACGAGCAGTACTTC. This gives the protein CASSSGAHYEQYF.

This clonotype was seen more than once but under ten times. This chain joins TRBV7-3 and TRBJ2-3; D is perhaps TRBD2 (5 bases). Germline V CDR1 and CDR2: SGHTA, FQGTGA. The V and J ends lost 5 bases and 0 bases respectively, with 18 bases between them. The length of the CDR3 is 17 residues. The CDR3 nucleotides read TGTGCCAGCAGCCGCCCCCAAGCGGACCCTAGCACAGATACGCAGTATTTT. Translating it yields CASSRPQADPSTDTQYF.

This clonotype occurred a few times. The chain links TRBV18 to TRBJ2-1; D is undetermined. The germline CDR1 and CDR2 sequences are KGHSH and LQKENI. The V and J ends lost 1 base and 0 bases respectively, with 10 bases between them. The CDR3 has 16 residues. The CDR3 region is CASSPQEYDSYNEQFF. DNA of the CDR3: TGTGCCAGCTCACCACAAGAATACGACTCCTACAATGAGCAGTTCTTC.

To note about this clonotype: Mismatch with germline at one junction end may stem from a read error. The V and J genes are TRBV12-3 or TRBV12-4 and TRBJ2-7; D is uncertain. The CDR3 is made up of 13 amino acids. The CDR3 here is CDSSLSLAYEQYF. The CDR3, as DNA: TGTGACAGCAGTTTATCCCTAGCCTACGAGCAGTACTTC.

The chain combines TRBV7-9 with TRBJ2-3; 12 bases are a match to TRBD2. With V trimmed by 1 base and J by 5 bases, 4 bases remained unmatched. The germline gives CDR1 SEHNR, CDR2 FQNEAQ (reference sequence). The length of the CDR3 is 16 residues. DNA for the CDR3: TGTGCCAGCAGCTTAGGACTAGCGGGAGTTGGAGATACGCAGTATTTT. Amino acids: CASSLGLAGVGDTQYF.